This TCR beta chain comes out of a study of T cell changes during pregnancy in multiple sclerosis. The length of the CDR3 is 13 residues. The V and J ends lost 6 bases and 6 bases, in that order; junction bases with no gene match: 4. CDR1 is KGHSH and CDR2 is LQKENI in the germline V gene. Sequenced by immunoSEQ multiplex PCR; TCRdb stores in-frame clones only, minus some. The sample contains 50,000 to 60,000 clones, about nine tenths of which appear only once. Only a few counts were recorded for this clone. The input for sequencing was CD4+ T cells from peripheral blood mononuclear cells, taken after pregnancy. The origin of this receptor is a female donor in good health, enrolled as a control in a pregnancy study. This chain joins TRBV18 and TRBJ2-4; 8 bases match TRBD2. This chain's CDR3 is CASSSGRGNIQYF. For the CDR3, the DNA is TGTGCCAGCTCCAGCGGGAGAGGAAACATTCAGTACTTC.